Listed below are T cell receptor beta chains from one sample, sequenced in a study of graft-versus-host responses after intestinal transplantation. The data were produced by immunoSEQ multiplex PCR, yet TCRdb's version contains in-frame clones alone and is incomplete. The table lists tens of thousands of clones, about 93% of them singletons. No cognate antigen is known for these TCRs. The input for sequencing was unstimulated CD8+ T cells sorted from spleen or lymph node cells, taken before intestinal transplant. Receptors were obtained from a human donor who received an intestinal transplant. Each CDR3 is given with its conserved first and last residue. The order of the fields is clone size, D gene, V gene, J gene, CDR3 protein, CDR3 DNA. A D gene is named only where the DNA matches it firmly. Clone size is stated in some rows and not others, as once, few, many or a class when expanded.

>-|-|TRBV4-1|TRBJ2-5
CASSQDVTPRETQYF
TGCGCCAGCAGCCAAGATGTGACACCCCGGGAGACCCAGTACTTC
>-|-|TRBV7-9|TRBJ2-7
CASSLPGDAYEQYF
TGTGCCAGCAGCTTACCCGGGGATGCCTACGAGCAGTACTTC
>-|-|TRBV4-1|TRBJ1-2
CASSQEAFRQDNGYTF
TGCGCCAGCAGCCAAGAGGCTTTTCGGCAGGACAATGGCTACACCTTC
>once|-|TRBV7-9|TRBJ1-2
CASSPDSGYTF
TGTGCCAGCAGCCCGGACTCTGGCTACACCTTC
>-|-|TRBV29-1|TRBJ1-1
CSVVRGSVTEAFF
TGCAGCGTTGTAAGGGGGAGTGTCACTGAAGCTTTCTTT
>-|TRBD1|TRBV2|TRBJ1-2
CASTKIRDREYGYTF
TGTGCCAGCACCAAGATACGGGACAGGGAATACGGCTACACCTTC
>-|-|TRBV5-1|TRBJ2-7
CASTLGGLSSYEQYF
TGCGCCAGCACCCTGGGGGGGCTTAGCTCCTACGAGCAGTACTTC
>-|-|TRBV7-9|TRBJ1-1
CASSSATANTEAFF
TGTGCCAGCAGCTCCGCGACAGCGAACACTGAAGCTTTCTTT
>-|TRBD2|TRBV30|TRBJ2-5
CAWTRLAGVGETQYF
TGTGCCTGGACCCGACTAGCGGGAGTGGGGGAGACCCAGTACTTC
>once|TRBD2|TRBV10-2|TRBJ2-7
CASSPGLAVIYEQYF
TGCGCCAGCAGTCCGGGACTAGCGGTTATCTACGAGCAGTACTTC
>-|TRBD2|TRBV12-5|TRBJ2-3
CASGLLGGGPDTQYF
TGTGCTAGTGGTTTACTGGGCGGGGGGCCTGATACGCAGTATTTT
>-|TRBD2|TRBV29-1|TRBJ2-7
CSVAGGESYEQYF
TGCAGCGTTGCCGGGGGGGAAAGTTACGAGCAGTACTTC
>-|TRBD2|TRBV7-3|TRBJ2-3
CASSRSGAADTQYF
TGTGCCAGCAGCCGTAGCGGGGCGGCAGATACGCAGTATTTT
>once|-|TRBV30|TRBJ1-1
CAWRPTVNTEAFF
TGTGCCTGGAGACCGACAGTGAACACTGAAGCTTTCTTT
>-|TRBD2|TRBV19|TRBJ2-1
CASSVLAGTYNEQFF
TGTGCCAGTAGTGTACTAGCGGGAACTTACAATGAGCAGTTCTTC
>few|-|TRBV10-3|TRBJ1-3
CATRREGEGNTIYF
TGTGCCACCCGGCGGGAGGGGGAAGGAAACACCATATATTTT
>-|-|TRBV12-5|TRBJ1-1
CASGLDHTEAFF
TGTGCTAGTGGTCTAGACCATACTGAAGCTTTCTTT
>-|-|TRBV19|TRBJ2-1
CASNVGGGRNEQFF
TGTGCCAGTAACGTTGGGGGGGGCCGGAATGAGCAGTTCTTC
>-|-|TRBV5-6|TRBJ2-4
CASSLDSLENIQYF
TGTGCCAGCAGCTTGGACTCCCTCGAAAACATTCAGTACTTC
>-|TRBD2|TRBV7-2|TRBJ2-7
CASSRPKKAGLAFYEQYF
TGTGCCAGCAGCCGACCTAAGAAAGCGGGACTAGCTTTCTACGAGCAGTACTTC
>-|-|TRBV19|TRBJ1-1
CASQQGHTEAFF
TGTGCCAGCCAACAGGGCCACACTGAAGCTTTCTTT
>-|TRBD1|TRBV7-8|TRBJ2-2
CASSLQGGWDTGELFF
TGTGCCAGCAGCCTACAGGGGGGATGGGACACCGGGGAGCTGTTTTTT
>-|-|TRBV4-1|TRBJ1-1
CASSQGHTNTEAFF
TGCGCCAGCAGTCAGGGACATACGAACACTGAAGCTTTCTTT
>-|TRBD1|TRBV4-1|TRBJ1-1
CASSQARQGVNGNTEAFF
TGCGCCAGCAGCCAGGCCAGACAGGGGGTGAATGGCAACACTGAAGCTTTCTTT
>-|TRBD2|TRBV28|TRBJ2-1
CASSLPSGSSYNEQFF
TGTGCCAGCAGTTTACCCAGCGGGAGTTCCTACAATGAGCAGTTCTTC
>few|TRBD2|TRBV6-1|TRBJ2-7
CASRYRTSANYEQYF
TGTGCCAGCAGATACAGGACTAGCGCGAACTACGAGCAGTACTTC
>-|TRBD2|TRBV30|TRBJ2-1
CAWSVGLAGAREQFF
TGTGCCTGGAGTGTAGGGCTAGCGGGAGCAAGGGAGCAGTTCTTC
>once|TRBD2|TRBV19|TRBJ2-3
CASSFSSSGGSSDTQYF
TGTGCCAGTAGTTTTTCGTCTAGCGGGGGGTCGTCAGATACGCAGTATTTT
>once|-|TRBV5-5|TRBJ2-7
CASSLAAADGQYF
TGTGCCAGCAGCTTGGCAGCGGCGGACGGGCAGTACTTC
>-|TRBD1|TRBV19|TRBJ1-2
CASAWTVGQGYGYTF
TGTGCCAGCGCGTGGACAGTGGGACAGGGGTATGGCTACACCTTC
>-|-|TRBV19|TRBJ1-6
CASTAGGYSPLHF
TGTGCCAGTACCGCGGGGGGTTATTCACCCCTCCACTTT
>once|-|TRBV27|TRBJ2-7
CASSLAAYYEQYF
TGTGCCAGCAGTTTAGCGGCCTACTACGAGCAGTACTTC
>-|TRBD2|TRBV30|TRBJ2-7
CACSNAGGNEQYF
TGTGCCTGTTCAAACGCGGGGGGAAACGAGCAGTACTTC
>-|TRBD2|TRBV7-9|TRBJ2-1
CASSFLRGGRDEQFF
TGTGCCAGCAGCTTTTTGCGGGGGGGCCGGGATGAGCAGTTCTTC
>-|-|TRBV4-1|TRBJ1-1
CASSHQKNTEAFF
TGCGCCAGCAGCCACCAAAAGAACACTGAAGCTTTCTTT
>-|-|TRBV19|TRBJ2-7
CASSMSQVSYEQYF
TGTGCCAGTAGTATGAGTCAGGTGTCCTACGAGCAGTACTTC
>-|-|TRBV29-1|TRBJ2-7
CSALGGAQSSYEQYF
TGCAGCGCCCTGGGGGGGGCCCAGAGCTCCTACGAGCAGTACTTC
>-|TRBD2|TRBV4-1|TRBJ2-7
CASSQVLAGGPTYEQYF
TGCGCCAGCAGCCAAGTTCTAGCGGGAGGCCCCACCTACGAGCAGTACTTC
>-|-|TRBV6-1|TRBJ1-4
CASSPRTAEKLFF
TGTGCCAGCAGTCCCCGGACAGCGGAAAAACTGTTTTTT
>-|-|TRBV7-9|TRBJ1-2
CASSLSAGNYGYTF
TGTGCCAGCAGCTTAAGCGCAGGGAACTATGGCTACACCTTC
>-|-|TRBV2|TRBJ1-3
CASLDRDFGNTIYF
TGTGCCAGCCTGGACCGGGACTTCGGAAACACCATATATTTT
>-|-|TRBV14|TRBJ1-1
CASSRTATEAFF
TGTGCCAGCAGCCGGACAGCAACTGAAGCTTTCTTT
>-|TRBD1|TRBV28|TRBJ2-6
CASSTGTGIEGANVLTF
TGTGCCAGCAGCACCGGGACAGGTATCGAAGGGGCCAACGTCCTGACTTTC
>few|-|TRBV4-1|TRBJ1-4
CASSHSDSATNEKLFF
TGCGCCAGCAGCCACTCCGACAGTGCAACTAATGAAAAACTGTTTTTT
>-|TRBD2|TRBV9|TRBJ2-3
CASSARRASGFTDTQYF
TGTGCCAGCAGCGCCCGTAGGGCTAGCGGGTTCACAGATACGCAGTATTTT
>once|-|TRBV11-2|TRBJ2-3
CASSLEGGETDTQYF
TGTGCCAGCAGCTTAGAAGGCGGGGAAACAGATACGCAGTATTTT
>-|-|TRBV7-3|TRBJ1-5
CASRGKRADQPQHF
TGTGCCAGCAGGGGCAAGAGGGCGGATCAGCCCCAGCATTTT
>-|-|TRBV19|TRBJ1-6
CASSIGGSNSPLHF
TGTGCCAGTAGTATAGGAGGCTCTAATTCACCCCTCCACTTT
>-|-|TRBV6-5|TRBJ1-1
CASSYSTSGLNTEAFF
TGTGCCAGCAGTTACTCGACATCAGGGCTGAACACTGAAGCTTTCTTT
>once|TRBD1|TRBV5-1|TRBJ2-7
CASSWTGTDEQYF
TGCGCCAGCAGCTGGACAGGGACCGACGAGCAGTACTTC
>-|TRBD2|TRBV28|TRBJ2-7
CASSLRGLAGGPGYEQYF
TGTGCCAGCAGTCTCCGCGGACTAGCGGGAGGGCCTGGCTACGAGCAGTACTTC